The present TCR beta chain was sequenced within a study of cytomegalovirus exposure and HLA in healthy donors. Use of 60 Vbeta and 13 Jbeta primers characterized the PCR. The protocol was immunoSEQ multiplex PCR, while the TCRdb copy is restricted to in-frame clones and leaves out a portion. The table shows more than 130,000 clones, with 70% to 80% occurring only once. Turning to this clone: Its matching antigen is unknown.

Healthy bone marrow donors made up the cohort. Germline CDR1 SEHNR, CDR2 FQNEAQ (reference sequence). The junction had 10 bases not matched to a gene; V was cut back by 11 bases and J by 2 bases. This CDR3 comprises 14 residues. Points from the study as a whole: Earlier analysis found most TCR beta V segments productive about 87% or about 30% of the time. Judged likely to be a sequencing artifact was a cluster of highly shared sequence variants. Excluded were some V segments that proved indistinguishable, including TRBV6-2 and TRBV6-3.

This sequence was found in a woman aged 50 to 60 in good health and CMV-seronegative. Sequencing input: PBMCs. The chain carries TRBV7-9 and TRBJ1-2, with 8 bases aligning to TRBD1. The CDR3 DNA reads TGTGCCTTGGGAGGAGGACAGGGAAACTATGGCTACACCTTC. Its translation is CALGGGQGNYGYTF.